The 28 T cell receptor beta chains presented below share a single source sample, sequenced in a study of blood T cell repertoires in COVID-19. Only in-frame clones appear in the TCRdb table, and some are missing; sequencing was by immunoSEQ multiplex PCR. The sample carries about 140,000 clones, under 90% recorded once. The source material was peripheral blood. Every receptor here comes from a man between 65 and 80 years old who had recovered from COVID-19.

The chain carries TRBV5-1 and TRBJ2-3; 9 nucleotides line up with TRBD2. The V gene end was trimmed by 0 bases and the J gene end by 6 bases; junction bases not matched to a gene: 8. Germline lookup yields CDR1 SGHRS and CDR2 YFSETQ. CDR3 size: 16 residues. The CDR3 spells CASSLVAGVVGDTQYF. DNA of the CDR3: TGCGCCAGCAGCTTGGTAGCGGGAGTAGTCGGTGATACGCAGTATTTT.

The rearrangement links TRBV7-9 to TRBJ2-7, with TRBD1 identical over 9 bases. The germline CDR1 and CDR2 sequences are SEHNR and FQNEAQ (reference sequence). The CDR3 has 15 amino acids. V lost 4 bases to trimming and J lost 2 bases; unmatched junction nucleotides: 6. DNA of the CDR3: TGTGCCAGCAGCTCCGGGACAGGGAATCCCTACGAGCAGTACTTC. Protein: CASSSGTGNPYEQYF. The entire variable domain, with the rest obtained from reference TRBV7-9 and TRBJ2-7, is as follows: DTGVSQNPRHKITKRGQNVTFRCDPISEHNRLYWYRQTLGQGPEFLTYFQNEAQLEKSRLLSDRFSAERPKGSFSTLEIQRTEQGDSAMYLCASSSGTGNPYEQYFGPGTRLTVT.

V gene TRBV19 combines with J gene TRBJ1-1; possible D gene TRBD1, 6 bases. CDR1 is LNHDA and CDR2 is SQIVND in the germline V gene (reference sequence). The CDR3 totals 13 residues. V shed 6 bases and J shed 4 bases, with 12 bases lying between them. DNA of the CDR3: TGTGCCAGTAGGGACAGCCTTGGCACTGAAGCTTTCTTT. Protein sequence: CASRDSLGTEAFF.

In its sample, this clone was seen once. In DNA form, the CDR3 reads TGTGCCAGCAGCCCCCTCAGGGCGGTGCATGAGCAGTTCTTC. Translated, it gives CASSPLRAVHEQFF. This rearrangement joins TRBV5-6 to TRBJ2-1; D may be TRBD1 (5 bases). With 4 bases removed from V and 8 bases from J, the gap between germline ends came to 16 bases. CDR3 length: 14 residues. The germline V gene encodes CDR1 SGHDT and CDR2 YYEEEE. Supplemented by reference TRBV5-6 and TRBJ2-1, the full variable domain reads DAGVTQSPTHLIKTRGQQVTLRCSPKSGHDTVSWYQQALGQGPQFIFQYYEEEERQRGNFPDRFSGHQFPNYSSELNVNALLLGDSALYLCASSPLRAVHEQFFGPGTRLTVL.

The chain links TRBV5-4 to TRBJ2-7; TRBD2 might be the D (6 bases). Germline V gene lookup returns CDR1 SGHNT and CDR2 YYREEE (reference sequence). The ends were cut back, 0 bases at V and 5 bases at J, with 12 bases in the middle. This CDR3 has 14 residues. CDR3 amino acids: CASSLEASVHEQYF. The DNA of the CDR3 is TGTGCCAGCAGCTTGGAAGCTAGCGTCCACGAGCAGTACTTC.

This chain links TRBV5-4 with TRBJ2-6, with D maybe TRBD1 (5 bases). V shed 0 bases and J shed 3 bases, with 10 bases lying between them. The length of the CDR3 is 16 residues. In germline, CDR1 is SGHNT, CDR2 YYREEE (reference sequence). The CDR3 DNA reads TGTGCCAGCAGCTTGGGGGGCGCGGTTGGGGCCAACGTCCTGACTTTC. It yields the protein CASSLGGAVGANVLTF.

The genes are TRBV5-5 and TRBJ1-1, with TRBD1 matching over 7 bases. CDR3 length: 16 residues. Trimming removed 0 bases from V and 3 bases from J; junction bases left unmatched: 8. CDR1 and CDR2 from the germline V gene are SGHKS and YYEKEE (reference sequence). CDR3 loop: CASSLARGGEYTEAFF. DNA of the CDR3: TGTGCCAGCAGCTTGGCCCGAGGGGGCGAATACACTGAAGCTTTCTTT.

The CDR3, as DNA: TGTGCCATCTCTAGGGGAGACAGGGGCAATCAGCCCCAGCATTTT. Protein sequence: CAISRGDRGNQPQHF. The rearrangement joins TRBV6-5 to TRBJ1-5; the match to TRBD1 covers 7 bases. J was trimmed by 2 bases and V by 10 bases; bases with no gene match: 11. Looked up from germline, CDR1 is MNHEY and CDR2 is SVGAGI. CDR3 length: 15 amino acids.

The V gene is TRBV10-3, the J gene TRBJ2-1, with D perhaps matching TRBD2 (6 bases). The V gene's germline CDR1 is ENHRY and CDR2 SYGVKD. The CDR3 loop spans 13 amino acids. Trimming took 2 bases from V and 13 from J, leaving 15 bases between them. The CDR3 nucleotides read TGTGCCATCAGTGAGGCGAGCCGGGAGTTCCAGTTCTTC. This gives the protein CAISEASREFQFF.

The chain uses TRBV30 and TRBJ2-7; TRBD1 agrees at 7 bases. Trimming took 2 bases from V and 2 from J; bases not matched to a gene: 6. The germline V gene has CDR1 GTSNPN and CDR2 SVGIG (reference sequence). This CDR3 region has 14 residues. Here the CDR3 reads CAWSRDSLTYEQYF. DNA of the CDR3: TGTGCCTGGAGTCGGGACAGTTTAACCTACGAGCAGTACTTC.

This chain links TRBV7-8 with TRBJ2-7; tentatively, D is TRBD1 (6 bases). Between the trimmed V and J ends, which lost 5 bases and 0 bases, there was a span of 8 bases. The CDR3 extends over 13 amino acids. CDR1 and CDR2 from the germline V gene are SGHVS and FQNEAQ. The CDR3 spells CASSLDSSYEQYF. For the CDR3, the DNA is TGTGCCAGCAGCCTGGACAGCTCCTACGAGCAGTACTTC. The variable domain in full, completed from reference TRBV7-8 and TRBJ2-7, reads GAGVSQSPRYKVAKRGQDVALRCDPISGHVSLFWYQQALGQGPEFLTYFQNEAQLDKSGLPSDRFFAERPEGSVSTLKIQRTQQEDSAVYLCASSLDSSYEQYFGPGTRLTVT.

The chain joins TRBV7-3 to TRBJ2-3; D perhaps matches TRBD2 (6 bases). Looked up from germline, CDR1 is SGHTA and CDR2 is FQGTGA. The V and J ends lost 5 bases and 2 bases respectively, with 11 bases between them. The CDR3 is 14 residues long. CDR3 amino acids: CASSAGLPTDTQYF. The CDR3 bases are TGTGCCAGCAGCGCGGGACTGCCCACAGATACGCAGTATTTT. Combining the CDR3 with reference TRBV7-3 and TRBJ2-3 gives the whole variable domain GAGVSQTPSNKVTEKGKYVELRCDPISGHTALYWYRQSLGQGPEFLIYFQGTGAADDSGLPNDRFFAVRPEGSVSTLKIQRTERGDSAVYLCASSAGLPTDTQYFGPGTRLTVL.

CDR3 nucleotide sequence: TGTGCCAGCAGCTTATACGAGTTTGCGGGAGGGAGGGGCGAGCAGTACTTC. Protein sequence: CASSLYEFAGGRGEQYF. This chain joins TRBV7-2 and TRBJ2-7, with 9 bases fitting TRBD2. This CDR3 is built from 17 residues. Unmatched junction bases numbered 14, after V lost 2 bases and J lost 6 bases. Germline lookup yields CDR1 SGHTA and CDR2 FQGNSA.

This chain connects TRBV10-1 to TRBJ2-7, with D possibly matching TRBD1 (6 bases). Trimming shortened V by 3 bases and J by 0 bases, and 15 bases separated the two germline ends. This CDR3 has 16 amino acids. Looked up from germline, CDR1 is WNHNN and CDR2 is SYGVQD (reference sequence). The CDR3 region has the DNA TGCGCCAGCAGTGATACCCCCGAGGACAGCTCCTACGAGCAGTACTTC. Translated, it gives CASSDTPEDSSYEQYF.

The V and J genes are TRBV20-1 and TRBJ1-4; possible D gene TRBD1, 6 bases. The CDR3 totals 12 residues. The germline V and J ends were trimmed by 3 bases and 5 bases, with 7 bases remaining between them. Per the germline V gene, CDR1 is DFQATT and CDR2 is SNEGSKA (reference sequence). In nucleotides, the CDR3 is TGCAGTGCTAGTACAGGGAATGAAAAACTGTTTTTT. Translating gives CSASTGNEKLFF.

V usage is TRBV7-2 and J usage is TRBJ2-5, with D perhaps matching TRBD1 (5 bases). Germline-derived CDR1 and CDR2 are SGHTA and FQGNSA. V dropped 3 bases and J dropped 4 bases, with 12 bases sitting between them. The CDR3 has 14 amino acids. The CDR3 coding sequence is TGTGCCAGCAGCTTGGGGCTCCGGCCAGAGACCCAGTACTTC. Protein: CASSLGLRPETQYF.

J is TRBJ2-2 and V is TRBV5-1; D gene unclear. This CDR3 has 14 residues. Trimming pared 6 bases from V and 2 bases from J, leaving 11 bases between. Looked up from germline, CDR1 is SGHRS and CDR2 is YFSETQ. The CDR3 DNA reads as TGCGCCAGCATTGACTCCTATAACACCGGGGAGCTGTTTTTT. It encodes CASIDSYNTGELFF.

The chain joins TRBV7-9 to TRBJ2-5, with 7 bases identical to TRBD1. The CDR3 extends over 14 amino acids. Looked up from germline, CDR1 is SEHNR and CDR2 is FQNEAQ (reference sequence). The V segment lost 5 bases and the J segment 5 bases; nucleotides outside the gene matches: 8. Written as DNA, the CDR3 is TGTGCCAGCAGCCCCCGACAGGGTCCGGAGACCCAGTACTTC. It translates to CASSPRQGPETQYF.

This clone was observed a handful of times. The genes are TRBV5-1 and TRBJ1-6, with TRBD1 matching over 8 bases. This CDR3 contains 15 residues. The V segment lost 3 bases and the J segment 7 bases; nucleotides outside the gene matches: 6. Per the germline V gene, CDR1 is SGHRS and CDR2 is YFSETQ. For the CDR3, the DNA is TGCGCCAGCAGCTCTACAGGGGGTGGAAATTCACCCCTCCACTTT. Encoded protein: CASSSTGGGNSPLHF.

CDR3 residues: CASSQGANQPQHF. The CDR3 DNA sequence: TGTGCCAGCTCACAGGGGGCTAATCAGCCCCAGCATTTT. This chain joins TRBV18 and TRBJ1-5, with 7 positions matching TRBD1. Losses at the gene ends were 4 bases for V and 4 bases for J; bases not matched to a gene: 1. CDR1 is KGHSH and CDR2 is LQKENI in the germline V gene. CDR3 length: 13 residues.

CDR3 residues: CASSEAGAGELFF. The CDR3 region has the DNA TGTGCCAGCAGTGAAGCGGGAGCCGGGGAGCTGTTTTTT. The V and J genes are TRBV2 and TRBJ2-2; a possible D gene is TRBD2 (5 bases). The V gene's germline CDR1 is SNHLY and CDR2 FYNNEI. The ends were cut back, 0 bases at V and 6 bases at J, with 5 bases in the middle. The length of the CDR3 is 13 residues.

The chain combines TRBV19 with TRBJ2-5; perhaps TRBD2 as D (5 bases). V was shortened by 6 bases and J by 4 bases, with 12 bases between the two germline ends. The CDR3 covers 13 residues. Germline lookup yields CDR1 LNHDA and CDR2 SQIVND (reference sequence). CDR3 amino acids: CASRDWPGETQYF. CDR3 coding DNA: TGTGCCAGTAGGGACTGGCCGGGAGAGACCCAGTACTTC.

The chain is built from TRBV6-5 and TRBJ1-5; D possibly corresponds to TRBD1 (6 bases). CDR3 size: 13 residues. Germline assignment: CDR1 MNHEY and CDR2 SVGAGI. V lost 2 bases, J lost 7 bases, and 9 bases lay in between. The chain's CDR3 is CASSYRGGQPQHF. The CDR3 DNA follows: TGTGCCAGCAGTTACAGGGGGGGACAGCCCCAGCATTTT.

The gene calls are TRBV10-1 and TRBJ2-7; D might be TRBD1 (6 bases). This CDR3 is 13 amino acids long. V lost 2 bases and J lost 1, with 6 bases in between. Germline lookup yields CDR1 WNHNN and CDR2 SYGVQD (reference sequence). The CDR3 DNA sequence: TGCGCCAGCAGTGAGCAGGGGTCCTACGAGCAGTACTTC. Its translation: CASSEQGSYEQYF.

The rearrangement links TRBV27 to TRBJ1-1, with D possibly matching TRBD1 (5 bases). V was clipped by 0 bases and J by 0 bases, with 8 bases between them. From germline, CDR1 is MNHEY and CDR2 SMNVEV (reference sequence). The CDR3 consists of 15 residues. CDR3 bases: TGTGCCAGCAGTTTATCTGGCAGGGTGAACACTGAAGCTTTCTTT. Its protein product is CASSLSGRVNTEAFF.

The V call is TRBV9, the J call TRBJ2-1; D is possibly TRBD1 (5 bases). V was trimmed by 4 bases and J by 0 bases, leaving 14 bases between them. CDR3 length equals 16 residues. Germline V gene lookup returns CDR1 SGDLS and CDR2 YYNGEE. CDR3 protein: CASSPQGTGSYNEQFF. The CDR3 DNA is TGTGCCAGCAGCCCCCAGGGAACAGGCTCCTACAATGAGCAGTTCTTC. The full variable domain, completed using reference TRBV9 and TRBJ2-1, is DSGVTQTPKHLITATGQRVTLRCSPRSGDLSVYWYQQSLDQGLQFLIQYYNGEERAKGNILERFSAQQFPDLHSELNLSSLELGDSALYFCASSPQGTGSYNEQFFGPGTRLTVL.

This chain joins TRBV5-1 and TRBJ2-3, with a possible D match to TRBD2 (5 bases). The CDR3 totals 15 residues. Germline V gives CDR1 SGHRS, CDR2 YFSETQ. Trimming took off 0 bases at V and 1 base at J, with 9 bases between the two ends. The CDR3 nucleotides are TGCGCCAGCAGCTTGGGAGGGAGAGGCACAGATACGCAGTATTTT. Translation gives CASSLGGRGTDTQYF. Supplemented by reference TRBV5-1 and TRBJ2-3, the full variable domain reads KAGVTQTPRYLIKTRGQQVTLSCSPISGHRSVSWYQQTPGQGLQFLFEYFSETQRNKGNFPGRFSGRQFSNSRSEMNVSTLELGDSALYLCASSLGGRGTDTQYFGPGTRLTVL.

CDR3 sequence reads: CASSDSGTSGRASSYEQYF. The CDR3 nucleotides are TGTGCCAGCAGTGACTCCGGGACTAGCGGGAGGGCCAGCTCCTACGAGCAGTACTTC. The rearrangement links TRBV2 to TRBJ2-7, with 16 bases aligning to TRBD2. There are 19 residues in the CDR3. Per germline, CDR1 SNHLY and CDR2 FYNNEI. V was clipped by 3 bases and J by 0 bases; unmatched bases: 8.